These 5 T cell receptor beta chains were all obtained from the same sample, sequenced in a study of Graves' ophthalmopathy and Graves' hyperthyroidism. Amplified material comprised TCR beta CDR3 regions derived from RNA transcripts. Second-round multiplex PCR came after a first-round RT-PCR that employed HTBI primers. Using its own MiXCR run on the multiplex PCR reads, TCRdb lists one record per CDR3 protein. The sample includes approximately 640,000 distinct CDR3 sequences, just over 40% of them seen just once. Sequencing was done on a sample of peripheral blood. The source is an adult man with Graves' ophthalmopathy.

This clonotype has a handful of counts. The rearrangement uses TRBV25-1 and TRBJ2-4, with TRBD2 identical over 8 bases. J was trimmed by 4 bases and V by 2 bases; bases with no gene match: 7. The CDR3 runs to 16 residues. The germline V gene has CDR1 MGHDK and CDR2 SYGVNS. CDR3 region: CASSELGREGKNIQYF. The DNA for the CDR3 is TGTGCCAGCAGTGAACTAGGTCGGGAGGGGAAAAACATTCAGTACTTC.

The chain's CDR3 is CASSLLNPTGFQPQHF. CDR3 in DNA: TGTGCCAGCAGCCTCCTTAATCCGACAGGGTTTCAGCCCCAGCATTTT. The chain is built from TRBV2 and TRBJ1-5; TRBD1 agrees at 7 bases. The CDR3 is 16 amino acids. After removal of 6 bases from V and 6 bases from J, the junction contained 14 bases not matched to a gene. CDR1 and CDR2 from the germline V gene are SNHLY and FYNNEI.

Comment on this clonotype: A junction end diverges from the germline sequence, so it may reflect a read error. The V call is TRBV4-1, the J call TRBJ1-1; D unclear. The CDR3 has 16 residues. Germline loops: CDR1 MGHRA, CDR2 YSYEKL. CDR3 in amino acids: CASSQDFRAGGTEAFF. The CDR3 coding sequence is TGTGCCAGCAGCCAAGATTTTAGGGCCGGAGGGACTGAAGCTTTCTTT.

With respect to this clonotype: A much larger clone sits a single nucleotide away, making a read error possible. The rearrangement links TRBV12-5 to TRBJ1-2; 10 bases align to TRBD1. The germline V gene encodes CDR1 LGHNT and CDR2 FRNRAP. This CDR3 spans 15 amino acids. The CDR3: CASSSSGTGADGYTF. CDR3 nucleotide sequence: TGTGCCAGCAGCTCATCCGGGACAGGGGCTGATGGCTACACCTTC. The full variable domain, its missing parts supplied by reference TRBV12-5 and TRBJ1-2, is DARVTQTPRHKVTEMGQEVTMRCQPILGHNTVFWYRQTMMQGLELLAYFRNRAPLDDSGMPKDRFSAEMPDATLATLKIQPSEPRDSAVYFCASSSSGTGADGYTFGSGTRLTVV.

This clonotype was recorded many times. The J gene is TRBJ1-2, the V gene TRBV19; D gene uncertain. Germline V gives CDR1 LNHDA, CDR2 SQIVND (reference sequence). CDR3 length: 15 residues. The V end was cut by 0 bases, the J end by 8 bases, with 16 bases between. CDR3 protein: CASSIDQADARGYTF. Written as DNA, the CDR3 is TGTGCCAGTAGTATAGATCAGGCGGATGCCCGCGGCTACACCTTC.